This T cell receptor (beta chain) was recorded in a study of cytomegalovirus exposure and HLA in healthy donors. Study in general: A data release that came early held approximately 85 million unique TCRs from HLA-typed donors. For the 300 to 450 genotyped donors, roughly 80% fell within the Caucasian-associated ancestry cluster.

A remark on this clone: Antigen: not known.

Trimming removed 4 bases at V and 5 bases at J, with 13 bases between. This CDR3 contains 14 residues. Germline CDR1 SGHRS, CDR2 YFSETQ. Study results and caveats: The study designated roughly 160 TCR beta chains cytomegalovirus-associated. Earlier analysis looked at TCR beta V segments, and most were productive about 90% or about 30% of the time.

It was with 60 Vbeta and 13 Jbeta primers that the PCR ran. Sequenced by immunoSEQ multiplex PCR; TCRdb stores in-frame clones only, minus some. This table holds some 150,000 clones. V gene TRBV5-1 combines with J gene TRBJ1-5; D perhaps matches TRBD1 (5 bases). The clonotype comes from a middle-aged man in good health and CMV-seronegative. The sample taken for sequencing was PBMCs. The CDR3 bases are TGCGCCAGCAGCACGGGGGGGGTCCATCAGCCCCAGCATTTT. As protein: CASSTGGVHQPQHF.